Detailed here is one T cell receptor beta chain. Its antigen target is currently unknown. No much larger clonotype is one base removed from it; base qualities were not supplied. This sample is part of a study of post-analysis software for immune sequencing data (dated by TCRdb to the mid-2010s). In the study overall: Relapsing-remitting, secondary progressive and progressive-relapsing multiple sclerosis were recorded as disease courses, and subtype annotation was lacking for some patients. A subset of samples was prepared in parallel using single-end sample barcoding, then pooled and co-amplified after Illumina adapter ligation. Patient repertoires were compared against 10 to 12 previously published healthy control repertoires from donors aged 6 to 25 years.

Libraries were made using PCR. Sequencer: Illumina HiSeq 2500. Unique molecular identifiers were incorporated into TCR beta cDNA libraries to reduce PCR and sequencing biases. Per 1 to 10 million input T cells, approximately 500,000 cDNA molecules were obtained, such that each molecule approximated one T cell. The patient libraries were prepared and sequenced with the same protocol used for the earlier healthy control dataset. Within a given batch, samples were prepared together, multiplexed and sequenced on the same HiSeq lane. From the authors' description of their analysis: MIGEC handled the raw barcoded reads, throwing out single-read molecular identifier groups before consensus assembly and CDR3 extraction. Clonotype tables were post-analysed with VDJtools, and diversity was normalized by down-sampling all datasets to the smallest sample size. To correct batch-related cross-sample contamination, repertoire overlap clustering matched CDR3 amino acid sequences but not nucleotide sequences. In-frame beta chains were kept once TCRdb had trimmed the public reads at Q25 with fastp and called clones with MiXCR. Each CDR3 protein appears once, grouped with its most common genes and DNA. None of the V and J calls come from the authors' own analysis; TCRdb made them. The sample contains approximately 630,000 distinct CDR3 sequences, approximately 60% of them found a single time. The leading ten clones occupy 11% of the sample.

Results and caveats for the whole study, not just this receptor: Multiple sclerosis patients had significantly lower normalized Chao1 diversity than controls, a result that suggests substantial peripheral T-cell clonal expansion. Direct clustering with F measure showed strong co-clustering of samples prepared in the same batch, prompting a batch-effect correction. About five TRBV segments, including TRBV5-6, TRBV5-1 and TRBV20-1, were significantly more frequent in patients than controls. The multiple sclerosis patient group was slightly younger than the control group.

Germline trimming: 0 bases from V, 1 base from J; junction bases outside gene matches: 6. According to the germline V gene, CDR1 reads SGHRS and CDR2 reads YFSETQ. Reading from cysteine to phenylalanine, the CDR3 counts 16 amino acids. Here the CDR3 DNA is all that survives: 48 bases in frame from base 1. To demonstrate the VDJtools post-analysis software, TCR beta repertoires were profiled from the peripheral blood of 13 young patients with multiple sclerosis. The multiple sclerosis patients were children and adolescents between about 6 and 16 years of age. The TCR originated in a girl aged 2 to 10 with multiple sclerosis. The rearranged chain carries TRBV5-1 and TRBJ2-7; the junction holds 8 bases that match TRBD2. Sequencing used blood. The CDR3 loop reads CASSLDESGGSYEQYF. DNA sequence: TGCGCCAGCAGCTTGGACGAATCGGGAGGGTCCTACGAGCAGTACTTC.